The 9 T cell receptor beta chains below all came from one sample that was sequenced in a study of breast tumors, draining lymph nodes, adjacent tissues. TCRdb redid the calling of the multiplex PCR reads with MiXCR, one entry per CDR3 protein. The repertoire consists of approximately 15,000 distinct CDR3 sequences, with roughly 63% occurring once and the leading ten covering around 21%. Sequencing used tumor-adjacent breast tissue. Source of these receptors: a female donor with breast cancer. Some clones in this sample may be carry-over from other donors' samples.

In this sample, this clonotype turned up a few times. This could be a read error, since a much larger clone is one nucleotide away. This chain links TRBV6-2 or TRBV6-3 with TRBJ2-4, with D uncertain. Germline assignment: CDR1 MNHEY and CDR2 SVGEGT. Trimming left V 5 bases short and J 4 bases short, with 9 bases between. The length of the CDR3 is 13 residues. CDR3 residues: CASSHGIKNIQYF. CDR3 DNA: TGTGCCAGCAGTCACGGTATAAAAAACATTCAGTACTTC.

This chain uses TRBV12-3 or TRBV12-4 with TRBJ1-1, with D possibly being TRBD1 (5 bases). V lost 8 bases and J lost 2, with 15 bases in between. The CDR3 contains 14 residues. The CDR3 sequence: CASGSGLGNTEAFF. The DNA of the CDR3 is TGTGCCAGCGGTTCGGGGCTAGGTAACACTGAAGCTTTCTTT.

There are many counts of this clonotype. A clone one base away is much larger, so this may be a read error. The chain joins TRBV12-5 to TRBJ2-3, with D maybe TRBD2 (7 bases). V was clipped by 6 bases and J by 5 bases, with 12 bases between them. The CDR3 has 13 residues. CDR1 and CDR2 from the germline V gene are LGHNT and FRNRAP. CDR3 DNA: TGTGCTAGTGGGGACGGGGGGCTAGATACGCAGTATTTT. It codes for CASGDGGLDTQYF.

A few counts support this clonotype. The rearrangement uses TRBV3-2 and TRBJ1-1; the D call of TRBD1 is as the table states it, not checked on the DNA. TRBV3-2 represents a pseudogene. The CDR3 spans 14 residues. The CDR3 DNA follows: TGTGCCAGCAGCCAAACGGGGCAGCACACTGAAGCTTTCTTT. Translation: CASSQTGQHTEAFF.

This clonotype was counted at least ten times. This may be a read error, as it is one base from a much larger clone. The chain combines TRBV6-5 with TRBJ1-6, with 7 bases identical to TRBD1. Germline-derived CDR1 and CDR2 are MNHEY and SVGAGI. V was clipped by 5 bases and J by 5 bases; unmatched bases: 9. This CDR3 region has 16 residues. The CDR3 nucleotides read TGTGCCAGCAGTCATGATGGGGACAGTCATAATTCACCCCTCCACTTT. This codes for CASSHDGDSHNSPLHF.

The rearrangement links TRBV7-9 to TRBJ1-5; 8 bases agree with TRBD1. Per germline, CDR1 SEHNR and CDR2 FQNEAQ (reference sequence). CDR3 length equals 15 residues. J gave up 6 bases and V 5 bases, and 9 bases lay outside the gene matches. The CDR3 here is CASSPTQGAIQPQHF. Here the CDR3 DNA reads TGTGCCAGCAGCCCGACCCAGGGGGCAATTCAGCCCCAGCATTTT.

The J gene is TRBJ2-5, the V gene TRBV10-2, with 8 bases matching TRBD2. Losses at the gene ends were 0 bases for V and 5 bases for J; bases not matched to a gene: 5. This CDR3 is 15 amino acids long. The germline V gene encodes CDR1 WSHSY and CDR2 SAAADI. CDR3 DNA sequence: TGCGCCAGCAGTGAGTCGGGGACTAGAGGGGAGACCCAGTACTTC. It yields the protein CASSESGTRGETQYF.

The V call is TRBV2, the J call TRBJ2-3; 11 nucleotides agree with TRBD1. The CDR3 is 15 residues long. With 3 bases clipped from V and 4 bases from J, the junction kept 3 bases outside the gene matches. Germline assignment: CDR1 SNHLY and CDR2 FYNNEI. The chain's CDR3 is CASSEGQGGPDTQYF. In nucleotides, the CDR3 is TGTGCCAGCAGTGAGGGACAGGGGGGACCAGATACGCAGTATTTT.

The chain combines TRBV2 with TRBJ2-7, with D unresolved. Germline V gene data show CDR1 as SNHLY and CDR2 as FYNNEI. The CDR3 extends over 13 amino acids. V shed 5 bases and J shed 6 bases, with 14 bases lying between them. The DNA of the CDR3 is TGTGCCAGCAGTCAGCGTTTAACGCCCGAGCAGTACTTC. It is translated as CASSQRLTPEQYF.